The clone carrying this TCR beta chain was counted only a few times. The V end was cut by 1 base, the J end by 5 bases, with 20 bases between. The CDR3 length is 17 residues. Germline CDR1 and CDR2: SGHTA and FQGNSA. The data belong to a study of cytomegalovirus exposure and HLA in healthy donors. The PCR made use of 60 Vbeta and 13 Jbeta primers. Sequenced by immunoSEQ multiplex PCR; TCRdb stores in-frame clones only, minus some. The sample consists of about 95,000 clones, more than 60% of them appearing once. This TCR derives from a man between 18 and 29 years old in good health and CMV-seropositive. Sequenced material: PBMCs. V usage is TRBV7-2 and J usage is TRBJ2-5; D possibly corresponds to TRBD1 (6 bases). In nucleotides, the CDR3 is TGTGCCAGCAGCTTAGGCACCGGGACACTTGGGCGGGAGACCCAGTACTTC. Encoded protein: CASSLGTGTLGRETQYF.